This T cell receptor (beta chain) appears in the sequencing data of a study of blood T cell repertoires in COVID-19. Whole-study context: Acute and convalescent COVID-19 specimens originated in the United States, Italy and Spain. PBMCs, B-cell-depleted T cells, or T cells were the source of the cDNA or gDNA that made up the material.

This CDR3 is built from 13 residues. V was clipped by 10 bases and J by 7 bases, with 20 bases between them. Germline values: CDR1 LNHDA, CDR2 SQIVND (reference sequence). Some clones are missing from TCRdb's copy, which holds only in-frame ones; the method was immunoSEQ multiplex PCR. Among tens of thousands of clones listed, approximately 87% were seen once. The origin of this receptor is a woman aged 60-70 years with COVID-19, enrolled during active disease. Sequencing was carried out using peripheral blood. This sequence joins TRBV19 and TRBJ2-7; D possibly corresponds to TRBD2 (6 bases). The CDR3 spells CATGLGGFLEQYF. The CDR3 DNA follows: TGTGCCACCGGACTGGGAGGATTCCTGGAGCAGTACTTC.